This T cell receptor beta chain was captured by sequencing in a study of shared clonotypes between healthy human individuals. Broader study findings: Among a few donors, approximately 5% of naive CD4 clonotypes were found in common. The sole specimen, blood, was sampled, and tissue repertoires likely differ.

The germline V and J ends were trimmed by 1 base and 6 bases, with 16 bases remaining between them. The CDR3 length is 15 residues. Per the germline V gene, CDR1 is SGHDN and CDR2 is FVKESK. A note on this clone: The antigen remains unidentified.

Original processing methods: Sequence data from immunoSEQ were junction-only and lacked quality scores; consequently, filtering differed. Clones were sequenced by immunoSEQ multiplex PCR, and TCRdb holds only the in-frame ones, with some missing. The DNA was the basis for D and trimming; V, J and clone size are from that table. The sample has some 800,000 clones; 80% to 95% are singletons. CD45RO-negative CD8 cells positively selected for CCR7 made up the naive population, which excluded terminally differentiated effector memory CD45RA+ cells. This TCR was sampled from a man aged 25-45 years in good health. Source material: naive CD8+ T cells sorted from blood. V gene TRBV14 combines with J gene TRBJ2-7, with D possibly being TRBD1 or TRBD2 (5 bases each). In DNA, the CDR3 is TGTGCCAGCAGCCAAGTAACAGGACTCCTAGGCGAGCAGTACTTC. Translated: CASSQVTGLLGEQYF.